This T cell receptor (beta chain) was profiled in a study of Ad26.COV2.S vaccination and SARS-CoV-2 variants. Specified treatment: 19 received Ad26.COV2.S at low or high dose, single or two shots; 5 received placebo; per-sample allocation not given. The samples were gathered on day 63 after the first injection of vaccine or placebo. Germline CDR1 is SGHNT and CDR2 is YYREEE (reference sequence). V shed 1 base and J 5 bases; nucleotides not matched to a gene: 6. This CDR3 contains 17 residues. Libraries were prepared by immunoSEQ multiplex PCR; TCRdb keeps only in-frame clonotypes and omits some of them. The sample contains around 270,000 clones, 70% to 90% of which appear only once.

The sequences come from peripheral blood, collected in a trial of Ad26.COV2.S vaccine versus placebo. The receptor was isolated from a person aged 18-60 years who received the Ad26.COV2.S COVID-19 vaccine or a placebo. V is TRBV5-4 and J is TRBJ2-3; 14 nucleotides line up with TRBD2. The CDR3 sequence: CASSLRLAGGPGDTQYF. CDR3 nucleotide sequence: TGTGCCAGCAGCTTGCGACTAGCGGGGGGGCCGGGAGATACGCAGTATTTT. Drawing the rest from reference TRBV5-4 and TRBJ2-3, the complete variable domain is ETGVTQSPTHLIKTRGQQVTLRCSSQSGHNTVSWYQQALGQGPQFIFQYYREEENGRGNFPPRFSGLQFPNYSSELNVNALELDDSALYLCASSLRLAGGPGDTQYFGPGTRLTVL.